The 9 T cell receptor beta chains listed next were all sequenced from one sample in a study of breast tumors, draining lymph nodes, adjacent tissues. In TCRdb, the multiplex PCR reads were re-called with MiXCR into one record per CDR3 protein. The sample carries 250,000 or so distinct CDR3 sequences, 30% to 35% recorded once. Samples came from axillary lymph nodes draining the breast cancer. Sequences were obtained from axillary lymph node tissue. The receptors derive from a female donor with breast cancer. Some clones in this sample may be carry-over from other donors' samples.

This clonotype has at least ten counts. The chain uses TRBV5-6 and TRBJ2-3; D may be TRBD2 (6 bases). Germline CDR1 is SGHDT and CDR2 is YYEEEE. This CDR3 is 16 amino acids long. The V and J ends lost 4 bases and 2 bases respectively, with 17 bases between them. The CDR3 coding sequence is TGTGCCAGCAGCCTTCTAGTTTGGAGGGCCACAGATACGCAGTATTTT. Amino acid sequence: CASSLLVWRATDTQYF.

This clonotype came up many times. V is TRBV20-1 and J is TRBJ1-2, with a tentative D call TRBD1 (5 bases). Germline V CDR1 and CDR2: DFQATT, SNEGSKA (reference sequence). The CDR3 loop spans 13 amino acids. V gave up 0 bases and J gave up 5 bases, with 10 bases separating them. This CDR3 is CSARDQGPYGYTF. In DNA form, the CDR3 reads TGCAGTGCTAGAGATCAGGGACCTTATGGCTACACCTTC.

A remark on this clonotype: A much larger clone lies one base from this, so it may be a read error. This sequence joins TRBV19 and TRBJ1-5; perhaps TRBD1 as D (6 bases). Germline V lookup: CDR1 LNHDA, CDR2 SQIVND (reference sequence). The CDR3 is 18 residues long. CDR3 protein: CASSTSRTVSYSSQPQHF. DNA for the CDR3: TGTGCCAGTAGCACTAGTCGGACAGTGAGTTATAGCAGTCAGCCCCAGCATTTT.

In the case of this clonotype: This may arise from a read error, as a much more abundant clone is one base away. The chain combines TRBV6-4 with TRBJ2-3; D remains ambiguous. Germline-derived CDR1 and CDR2 are MRHNA and SNTAGT. V was shortened by 5 bases and J by 1 base, with 10 bases between the two germline ends. The CDR3 consists of 14 residues. CDR3 sequence reads: CASSHEVGTDTQYF. CDR3 DNA: TGTGCCAGCAGTCACGAGGTCGGCACAGATACGCAGTATTTT.

CDR3 sequence reads: CASSPPGLPNTGELFF. In DNA, the CDR3 is TGTGCCAGCAGTCCCCCGGGCCTCCCGAACACCGGGGAGCTGTTTTTT. The chain is built from TRBV28 and TRBJ2-2; D unresolved. Germline values: CDR1 MDHEN, CDR2 SYDVKM. The ends were cut back, 5 bases at V and 0 bases at J, with 13 bases in the middle. This CDR3 region has 16 residues. Using reference TRBV28 and TRBJ2-2 for the parts outside the CDR3, the full variable domain is DVKVTQSSRYLVKRTGEKVFLECVQDMDHENMFWYRQDPGLGLRLIYFSYDVKMKEKGDIPEGYSVSREKKERFSLILESASTNQTSMYLCASSPPGLPNTGELFFGEGSRLTVL.

This clonotype was picked up a small number of times. This chain joins TRBV14 and TRBJ2-4, with D perhaps TRBD1 (5 bases). Trimming removed 0 bases at V and 15 bases at J, with 15 bases between. This CDR3 comprises 13 residues. Germline CDR1 SGHDN, CDR2 FVKESK. CDR3 DNA: TGTGCCAGCAGCCAAGATCCGGCAGGGTCTCTGTACTTC. Amino acids: CASSQDPAGSLYF. Using reference TRBV14 and TRBJ2-4 for the parts outside the CDR3, the full variable domain is EAGVTQFPSHSVIEKGQTVTLRCDPISGHDNLYWYRRVMGKEIKFLLHFVKESKQDESGMPNNRFLAERTGGTYSTLKVQPAELEDSGVYFCASSQDPAGSLYFGAGTRLSVL.

There are many counts of this clonotype. The genes are TRBV29-1 and TRBJ2-1, with 10 bases lining up with TRBD2. V gave up 6 bases and J gave up 5 bases; unmatched junction bases: 4. Germline values: CDR1 SQVTM, CDR2 ANQGSEA. The CDR3 length is 13 residues. In DNA, the CDR3 is TGCAGCGTCCGGACTAGCGGAAACAATGAGCAGTTCTTC. Encoded protein: CSVRTSGNNEQFF.

This clonotype was detected many times. The CDR3 sequence is CASSSLRGEAYGYTF. The CDR3 DNA sequence: TGCGCCAGCAGCTCGCTCCGGGGGGAGGCCTATGGCTACACCTTC. The chain carries TRBV5-1 and TRBJ1-2; tentative D call: TRBD1 (5 bases). This CDR3 has 15 amino acids. Germline V gene lookup returns CDR1 SGHRS and CDR2 YFSETQ. Between the trimmed V and J ends, which lost 3 bases and 4 bases, there was a span of 16 bases.

In the case of this clonotype: The junction differs from germline at one of its ends, possibly a read error. The V and J genes are TRBV9 and TRBJ2-2; maybe TRBD2 (6 bases). CDR3 length: 15 amino acids. The V gene's germline CDR1 is SGDLS and CDR2 YYNGEE. The CDR3 reads CASDNSGPNTGEPFF. CDR3 DNA: TGTGCCAGCGATAATAGCGGACCGAACACCGGGGAGCCGTTTTTT.